The rows below give T cell receptor beta chains drawn from one sample of a study of T cells in Graves' hyperthyroidism and ophthalmopathy. TCRdb called the multiplex PCR reads again in MiXCR, with one record for every CDR3 protein. The table shows more than 300,000 distinct CDR3 sequences, with over 10% occurring only once. Sequenced sample: blood. Receptor source: a woman aged 18-29 years with Graves' hyperthyroidism. Both conserved end residues are trimmed from each CDR3. Only some rows state a clone size, as once, few, many or a class for expanded clones.

j_call v_call clone_size cdr3_aa
TRBJ1-5 TRBV28 many ASSLGGVNQPQH
TRBJ1-1 TRBV4-2 many ASSQRDRIEAF
TRBJ2-1 TRBV12-3/TRBV12-4 many ASSLGTRNEQF
TRBJ1-1 TRBV12-3/TRBV12-4 many ASSVQENTEAF
TRBJ2-1 TRBV12-5 many ASGFYPLPSGRAGEQF
TRBJ1-1 TRBV5-8 many ASSRANREIPEAF
TRBJ1-5 TRBV19 few ASRDRGSRTPNQPQH
TRBJ1-1 TRBV4-1 few ASSQAAPGPQPEAF
TRBJ2-1 TRBV11-2 many ASSLEGLAVEQF
TRBJ1-3 TRBV25-1 few ASSVGNTIY
TRBJ2-2 TRBV12-3/TRBV12-4 many ASIPGPTTGELF
TRBJ2-4 TRBV20-1 . SARGRGGGLENIQY
TRBJ1-1 TRBV19 many ASRVTGPGTEAF
TRBJ1-5 TRBV2 many ASSEPPGPTGQPQH
TRBJ2-7 TRBV10-3 many AIGGSYEQY
TRBJ1-5 TRBV14 many ASSPWRDGNQPQH
TRBJ1-2 TRBV25-1 . ASSDLGYGEGYT
TRBJ2-5 TRBV24-1 many ATSDGGGPETQY
TRBJ1-1 TRBV3-1 many ASSQEGGTVRAF
TRBJ1-4 TRBV10-2 . ASASPDSGKADNEKLF
TRBJ2-2 TRBV6-1 few ASSQLAGATGELF
TRBJ1-1 TRBV11-2 many ASSNSDSENTEAF
TRBJ1-2 TRBV20-1 . SARRQGQSGYT
TRBJ1-6 TRBV2 many ASTLAWTGDNSPLH